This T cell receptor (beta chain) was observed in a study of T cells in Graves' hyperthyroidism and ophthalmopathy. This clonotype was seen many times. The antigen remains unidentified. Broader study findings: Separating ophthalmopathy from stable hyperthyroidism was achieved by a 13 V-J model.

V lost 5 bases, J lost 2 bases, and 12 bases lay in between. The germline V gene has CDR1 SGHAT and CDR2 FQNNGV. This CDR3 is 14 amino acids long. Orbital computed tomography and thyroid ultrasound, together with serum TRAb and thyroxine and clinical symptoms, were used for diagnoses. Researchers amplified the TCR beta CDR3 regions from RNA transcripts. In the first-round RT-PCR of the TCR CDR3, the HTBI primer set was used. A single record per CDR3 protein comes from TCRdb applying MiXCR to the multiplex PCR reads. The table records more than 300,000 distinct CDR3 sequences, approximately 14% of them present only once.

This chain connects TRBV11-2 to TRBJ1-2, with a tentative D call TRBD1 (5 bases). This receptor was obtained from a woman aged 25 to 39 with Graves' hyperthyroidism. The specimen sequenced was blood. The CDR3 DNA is TGTGCCAGCAGCCTGACAGACAGCAACTATGGCTACACCTTC. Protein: CASSLTDSNYGYTF. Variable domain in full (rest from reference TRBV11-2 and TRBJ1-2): EAGVAQSPRYKIIEKRQSVAFWCNPISGHATLYWYQQILGQGPKLLIQFQNNGVVDDSQLPKDRFSAERLKGVDSTLKIQPAKLEDSAVYLCASSLTDSNYGYTFGSGTRLTVV.